This T cell receptor beta chain was recorded in a study of spatial heterogeneity in lung cancer. Study outcomes and limitations: Blood showed ubiquitous tumor TCRs more often at resection than at routine follow-up.

Described time point: sample taken at primary tumor resection. Sequencing covered unsorted whole RNA taken from tumor, nontumor lung or frozen PBMC. The donor population consisted of some 70 patients with untreated, early-stage non-small cell lung cancer. The CDR3 is 13 residues long. The germline V gene encodes CDR1 SGHTA and CDR2 FQGNSA. Trimming cost V 6 bases and J 4 bases, with 12 bases left between them. This clonotype came up a few times. Its specificity is not known. TCRdb independently ran MiXCR on the 5' RACE reads; one entry per CDR3 protein. Of about 41,000 distinct CDR3 sequences listed, over 9.5% are singletons.

Material: PBMCs, obtained at surgery. The chain couples TRBV7-2 to TRBJ1-1; D ambiguous. This TCR was sampled from a female donor with early-stage non-small cell lung cancer. CDR3 region: CASRKQVGTEAFF. DNA for the CDR3: TGTGCCAGCAGGAAGCAGGTTGGCACTGAAGCTTTCTTT.